The sequence of this T cell receptor beta chain was determined in a study of blood T cell repertoires in COVID-19 (dated by TCRdb to about 2020). Regarding the study in general: Samples from collaborators originated in the United States, Italy and Spain and spanned both the acute and convalescent phases of COVID-19. The material from the prospective study consisted of cDNA or gDNA derived from T cells, B-cell-depleted T cells, or PBMCs. Subjects who had been exposed to COVID-19, were actively infected with it, or had recovered from it provided the deeply sampled blood TCRbeta repertoires that made up the dataset. The repertoires were released in a freely available public database intended as a resource for research on the immune response to SARS-CoV-2. Samples were obtained from the ongoing ImmuneRACE study (first 160 participants) and from over a thousand subjects provided by 6 global collaborators. The sample metadata nearly always contained a de-identified subject ID, COVID-19 status, age in years and sex. Where available, HLA class I and class II types were taken from metadata supplied by the sample provider and were not determined by assay-based typing.

The immunoSEQ Assay, a bias-controlled multiplex PCR, was used to amplify TCRbeta CDR3 regions from genomic DNA. For the original study's pipeline: The number of nucleated cells in each sample was estimated from the amplification of reference gene primers within the assay. To quantify the absolute abundance of each unique TCRbeta CDR3 rearrangement, sequence reads were collapsed and filtered. For each sample, productive Simpson clonality was calculated by taking the square root of Simpson's diversity index across productive rearrangements. Here the immuneACCESS table is served through TCRdb, limited to in-frame sequences with V and J called. Missing clones are a known gap in these copies; in checked studies unresolved V genes cover under half, and the rest lacks a known reason. V and J calls and clone size are copied from that table; D and trimming were computed from the DNA. This sample comprises under 300,000 clones, roughly 90% of them detected only once. The ten largest clones represent 2% to 2.5% of the sample.

Beyond this particular receptor, the publication reports: The amount of clinical and demographic metadata varied by source and participant and was provided uncurated.

A note on this clone: Its antigen is currently not known. Base-call qualities are not available, and no considerably larger clone is one nucleotide away.

Each collaborating institution followed its own protocols to collect whole blood in K2EDTA tubes. For TCRbeta analysis, collaborators shipped samples in one of three forms: frozen whole blood, isolated PBMCs, or DNA extracted from either of those sample types. The TCR was taken from a man in his fifties with acute or convalescent COVID-19. Specimen: peripheral blood.

The DNA sequence is TGTGCCAGCTCCCCCTATTGGGGGGATTCCTACGAGCAGTACTTC. This sequence encodes CASSPYWGDSYEQYF. The chain joins TRBV18 to TRBJ2-7, and perhaps TRBD2 as D gene, on 6 matching bases. The CDR3 runs 15 amino acids, cysteine and phenylalanine included. The sequence is cut down to CDR3 DNA, 45 bases in frame from base 1. Per the germline V gene, KGHSH is the CDR1 and LQKENI is the CDR2. Trimming costs V 6 bases and J 1 base, and their ends lie 16 bases apart.